This TCR beta chain emerged from a study of blood T cell repertoires in COVID-19. Overall study: Specimens from acute and convalescent COVID-19 originated in the United States, Italy and Spain.

Sequencing was performed with immunoSEQ multiplex PCR; in TCRdb, only in-frame clones are kept and a portion is missing. This table holds about 200,000 clones, approximately 80% found once. Germline V gives CDR1 LGHDT, CDR2 YNNKEL (reference sequence). Trimming stripped 4 bases from V and 5 bases from J, with 11 bases between. The CDR3 covers 13 residues. The sequence was obtained from a man aged 40-55 years who had recovered from COVID-19. The rearrangement joins TRBV3-1 (or the pseudogene TRBV3-2) to TRBJ1-1, with D tentatively TRBD1 (5 bases). The sequencing input was PBMCs or T cells enriched from blood (not recorded which). CDR3 DNA: TGTGCCAGCAGCCTTCGGGGGGGGACTGAAGCTTTCTTT. This encodes CASSLRGGTEAFF.